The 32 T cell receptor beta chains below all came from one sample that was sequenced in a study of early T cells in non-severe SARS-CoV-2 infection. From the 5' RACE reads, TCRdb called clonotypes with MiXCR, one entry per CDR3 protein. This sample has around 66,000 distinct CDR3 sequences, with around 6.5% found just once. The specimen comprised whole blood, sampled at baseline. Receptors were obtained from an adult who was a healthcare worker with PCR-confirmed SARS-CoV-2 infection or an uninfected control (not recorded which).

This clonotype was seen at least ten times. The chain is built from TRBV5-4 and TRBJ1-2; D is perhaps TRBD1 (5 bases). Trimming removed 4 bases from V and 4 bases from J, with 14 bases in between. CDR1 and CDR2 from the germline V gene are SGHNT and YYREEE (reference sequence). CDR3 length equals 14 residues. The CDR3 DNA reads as TGTGCCAGCAGCCGTGAGGGTAGGGGCTATGGCTACACCTTC. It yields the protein CASSREGRGYGYTF.

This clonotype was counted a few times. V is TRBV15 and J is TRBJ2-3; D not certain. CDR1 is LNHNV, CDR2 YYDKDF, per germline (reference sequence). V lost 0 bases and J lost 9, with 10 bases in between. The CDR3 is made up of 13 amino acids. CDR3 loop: CATSRDHRATQYF. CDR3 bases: TGTGCCACCAGCAGAGATCATAGGGCAACGCAGTATTTT.

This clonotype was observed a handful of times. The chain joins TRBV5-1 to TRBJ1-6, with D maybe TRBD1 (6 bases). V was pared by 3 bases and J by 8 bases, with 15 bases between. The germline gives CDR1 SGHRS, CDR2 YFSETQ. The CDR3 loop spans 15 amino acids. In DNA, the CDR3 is TGCGCCAGCAGCTCATCAGGGGTCGTGGATTCACCCCTCCACTTT. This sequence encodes CASSSSGVVDSPLHF.

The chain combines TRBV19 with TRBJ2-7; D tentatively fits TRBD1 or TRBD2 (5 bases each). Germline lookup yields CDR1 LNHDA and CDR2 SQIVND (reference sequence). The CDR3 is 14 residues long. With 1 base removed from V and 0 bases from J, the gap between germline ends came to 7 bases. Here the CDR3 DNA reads TGTGCCAGTAGTATAGCAGGGAGCTCCTACGAGCAGTACTTC. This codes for CASSIAGSSYEQYF.

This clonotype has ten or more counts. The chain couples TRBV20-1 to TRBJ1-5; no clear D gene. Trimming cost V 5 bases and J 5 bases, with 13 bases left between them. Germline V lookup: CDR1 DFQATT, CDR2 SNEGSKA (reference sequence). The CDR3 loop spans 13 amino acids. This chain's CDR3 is CSAGRGGDQPQHF. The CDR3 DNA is TGCAGTGCTGGACGCGGAGGTGATCAGCCCCAGCATTTT.

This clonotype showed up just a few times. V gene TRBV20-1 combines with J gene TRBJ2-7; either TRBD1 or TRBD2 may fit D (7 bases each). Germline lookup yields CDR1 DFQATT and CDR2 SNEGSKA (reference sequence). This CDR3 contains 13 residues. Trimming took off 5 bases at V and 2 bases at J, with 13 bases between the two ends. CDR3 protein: CSAGGGQTYEQYF. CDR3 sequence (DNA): TGCAGTGCTGGGGGGGGACAGACCTACGAGCAGTACTTC.

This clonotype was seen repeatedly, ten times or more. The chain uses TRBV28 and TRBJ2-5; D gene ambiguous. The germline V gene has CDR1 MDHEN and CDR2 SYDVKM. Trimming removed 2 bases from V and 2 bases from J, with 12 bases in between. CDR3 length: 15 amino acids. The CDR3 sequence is CASSLSVLGQETQYF. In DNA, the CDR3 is TGTGCCAGCAGTTTAAGCGTCTTGGGACAAGAGACCCAGTACTTC.

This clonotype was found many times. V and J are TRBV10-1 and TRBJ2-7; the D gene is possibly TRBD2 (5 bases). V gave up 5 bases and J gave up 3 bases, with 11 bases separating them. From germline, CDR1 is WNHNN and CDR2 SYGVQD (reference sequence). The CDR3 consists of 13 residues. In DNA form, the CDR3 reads TGCGCCAGCAGTCGTGGGAGCGACTACGAGCAGTACTTC. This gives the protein CASSRGSDYEQYF.

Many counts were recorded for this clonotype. CDR3 sequence reads: CASTSRGTQETQYF. Written as DNA, the CDR3 is TGTGCCAGCACCTCTAGAGGGACTCAAGAGACCCAGTACTTC. V gene TRBV7-9 combines with J gene TRBJ2-5, with D perhaps TRBD2 (6 bases). The CDR3 loop spans 14 amino acids. CDR1 SEHNR and CDR2 FQNEAQ come from the germline V gene (reference sequence). Trimming pared 7 bases from V and 2 bases from J, leaving 14 bases between.

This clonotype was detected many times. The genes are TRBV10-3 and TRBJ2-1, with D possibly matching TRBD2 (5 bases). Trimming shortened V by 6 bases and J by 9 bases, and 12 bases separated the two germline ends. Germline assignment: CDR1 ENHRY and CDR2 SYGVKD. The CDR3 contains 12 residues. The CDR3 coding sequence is TGTGCCATCAGAGCTGAGAGCGGTGAGCAGTTCTTC. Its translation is CAIRAESGEQFF.

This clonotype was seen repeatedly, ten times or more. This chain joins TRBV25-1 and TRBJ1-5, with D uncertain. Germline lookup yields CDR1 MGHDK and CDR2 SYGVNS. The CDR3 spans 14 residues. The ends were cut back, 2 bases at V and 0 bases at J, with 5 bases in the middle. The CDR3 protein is CASSETISNQPQHF. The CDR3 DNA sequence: TGTGCCAGCAGTGAAACGATTAGCAATCAGCCCCAGCATTTT.

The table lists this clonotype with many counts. CDR3 DNA: TGTGCCAGCAGCACCCGGGACACTCAAGAGACCCAGTACTTC. Protein: CASSTRDTQETQYF. This chain uses TRBV7-8 with TRBJ2-5; the D gene is possibly TRBD1 (6 bases). Germline loops: CDR1 SGHVS, CDR2 FQNEAQ. The V end lost 5 bases, the J end lost 2 bases, and 12 bases lay between the germline ends. This CDR3 is built from 14 residues.

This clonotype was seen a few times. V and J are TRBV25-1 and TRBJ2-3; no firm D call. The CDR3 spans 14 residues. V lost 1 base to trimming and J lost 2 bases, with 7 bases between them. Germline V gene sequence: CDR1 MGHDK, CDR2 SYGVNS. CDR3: CASSEFGSTDTQYF. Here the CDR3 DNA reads TGTGCCAGCAGTGAATTCGGGTCCACAGATACGCAGTATTTT.

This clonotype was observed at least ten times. CDR3 loop: CASSFGGGPDTEAFF. In DNA, the CDR3 is TGTGCCAGCAGTTTTGGGGGGGGCCCCGACACTGAAGCTTTCTTT. This chain links TRBV28 with TRBJ1-1, with D possibly matching TRBD1 (6 bases). Germline CDR1 and CDR2: MDHEN and SYDVKM. The CDR3 length is 15 residues. The V gene lost 3 bases and the J gene lost 3 bases, with 14 bases spanning the gap.

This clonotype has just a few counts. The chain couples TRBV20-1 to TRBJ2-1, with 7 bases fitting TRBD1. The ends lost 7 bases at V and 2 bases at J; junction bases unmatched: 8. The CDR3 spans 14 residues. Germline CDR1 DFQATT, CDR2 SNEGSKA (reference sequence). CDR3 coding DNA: TGCAGTGGTATGGACAGGTCCCCCTACAATGAGCAGTTCTTC. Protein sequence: CSGMDRSPYNEQFF.

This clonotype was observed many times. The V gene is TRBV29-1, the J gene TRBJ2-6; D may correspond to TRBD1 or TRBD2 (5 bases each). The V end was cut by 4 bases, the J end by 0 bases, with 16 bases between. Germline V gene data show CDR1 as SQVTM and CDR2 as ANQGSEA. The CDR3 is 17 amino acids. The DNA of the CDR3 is TGCAGCGTTGTTGAGGGACGGATGCGCTCTGGGGCCAACGTCCTGACTTTC. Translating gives CSVVEGRMRSGANVLTF.

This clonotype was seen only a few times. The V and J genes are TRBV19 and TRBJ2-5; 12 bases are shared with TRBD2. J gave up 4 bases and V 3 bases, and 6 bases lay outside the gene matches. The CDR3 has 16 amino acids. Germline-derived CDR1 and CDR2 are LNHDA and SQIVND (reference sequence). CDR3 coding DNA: TGTGCCAGTAGTATCCTAGCGGGAGGGCCTGGAGAGACCCAGTACTTC. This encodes CASSILAGGPGETQYF.

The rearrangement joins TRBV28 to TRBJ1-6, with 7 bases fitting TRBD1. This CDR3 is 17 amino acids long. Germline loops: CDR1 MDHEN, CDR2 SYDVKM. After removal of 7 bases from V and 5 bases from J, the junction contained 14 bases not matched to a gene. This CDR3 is CASKLTLDRRDNSPLHF. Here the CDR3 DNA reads TGTGCCAGCAAACTGACCTTGGACAGGAGGGATAATTCACCCCTCCACTTT.

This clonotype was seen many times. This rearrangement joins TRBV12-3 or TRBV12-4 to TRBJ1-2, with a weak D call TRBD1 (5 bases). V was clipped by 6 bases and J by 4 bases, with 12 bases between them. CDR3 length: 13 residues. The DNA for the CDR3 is TGTGCCAGCAGCCCAGACAGAGCCTATGGCTACACCTTC. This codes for CASSPDRAYGYTF.

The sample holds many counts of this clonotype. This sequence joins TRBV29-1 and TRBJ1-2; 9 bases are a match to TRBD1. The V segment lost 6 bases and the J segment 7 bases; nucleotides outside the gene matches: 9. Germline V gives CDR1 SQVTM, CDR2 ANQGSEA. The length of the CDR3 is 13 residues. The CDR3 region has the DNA TGCAGCGTACGGACAGGGGCGTTGAGTGGCTACACCTTC. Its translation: CSVRTGALSGYTF.

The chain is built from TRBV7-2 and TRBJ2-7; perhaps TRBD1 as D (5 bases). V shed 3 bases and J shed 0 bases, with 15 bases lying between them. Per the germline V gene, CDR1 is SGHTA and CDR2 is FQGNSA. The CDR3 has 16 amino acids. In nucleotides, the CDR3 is TGTGCCAGCAGCTTCGGGTTAAGGGGTCCCTCCTACGAGCAGTACTTC. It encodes CASSFGLRGPSYEQYF.

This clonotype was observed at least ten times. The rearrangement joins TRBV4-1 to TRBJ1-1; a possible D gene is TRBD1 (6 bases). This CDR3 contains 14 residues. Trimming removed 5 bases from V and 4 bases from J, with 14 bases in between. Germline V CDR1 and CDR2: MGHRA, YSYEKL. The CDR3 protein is CASSFSQGSTEAFF. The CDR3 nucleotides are TGCGCCAGCAGCTTTTCACAGGGCTCCACTGAAGCTTTCTTT.

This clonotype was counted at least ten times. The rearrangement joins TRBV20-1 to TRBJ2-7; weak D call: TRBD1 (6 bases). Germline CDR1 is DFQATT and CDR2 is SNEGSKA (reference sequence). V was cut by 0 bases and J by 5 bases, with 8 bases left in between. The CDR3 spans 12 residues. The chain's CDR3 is CSAREQGNEQYF. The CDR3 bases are TGCAGTGCTAGAGAACAGGGAAACGAGCAGTACTTC.

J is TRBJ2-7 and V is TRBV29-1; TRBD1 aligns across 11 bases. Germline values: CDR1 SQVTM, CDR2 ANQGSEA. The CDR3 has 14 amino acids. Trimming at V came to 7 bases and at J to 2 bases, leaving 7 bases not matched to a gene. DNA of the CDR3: TGCAGCGGTTCCGGGACAGGGGGACCCTACGAGCAGTACTTC. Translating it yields CSGSGTGGPYEQYF.

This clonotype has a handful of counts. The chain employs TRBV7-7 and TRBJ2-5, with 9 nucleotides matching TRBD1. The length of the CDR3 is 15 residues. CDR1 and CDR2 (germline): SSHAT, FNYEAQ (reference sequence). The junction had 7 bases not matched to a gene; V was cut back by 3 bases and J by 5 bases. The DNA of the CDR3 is TGTGCCAGCAGCTTCTACGGACAGGGGCTGGAGACCCAGTACTTC. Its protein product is CASSFYGQGLETQYF.

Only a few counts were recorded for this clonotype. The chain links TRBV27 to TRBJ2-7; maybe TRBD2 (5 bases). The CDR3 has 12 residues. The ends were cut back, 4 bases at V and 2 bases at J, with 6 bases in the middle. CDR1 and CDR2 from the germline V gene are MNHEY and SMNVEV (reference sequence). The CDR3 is CASSSGTYEQYF. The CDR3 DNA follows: TGTGCCAGCAGTTCGGGGACCTACGAGCAGTACTTC.

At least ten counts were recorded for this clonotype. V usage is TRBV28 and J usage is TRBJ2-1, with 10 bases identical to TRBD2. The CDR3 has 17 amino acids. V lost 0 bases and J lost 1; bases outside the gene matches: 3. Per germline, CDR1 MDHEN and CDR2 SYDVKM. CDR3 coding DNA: TGTGCCAGCAGTTTATGGGCTAGCGGGAGTTCCTACAATGAGCAGTTCTTC. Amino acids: CASSLWASGSSYNEQFF.

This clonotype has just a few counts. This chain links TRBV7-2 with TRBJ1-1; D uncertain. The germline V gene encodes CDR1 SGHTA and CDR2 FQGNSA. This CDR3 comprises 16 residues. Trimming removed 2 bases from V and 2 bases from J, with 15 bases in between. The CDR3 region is CASSLRVAARNTEAFF. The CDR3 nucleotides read TGTGCCAGCAGCTTAAGGGTGGCAGCTCGTAACACTGAAGCTTTCTTT.

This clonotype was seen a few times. CDR3 nucleotides: TGTGCCAGCAGCTTGGTGGCTGGGGGTGGACACTACGAGCAGTACTTC. This codes for CASSLVAGGGHYEQYF. This sequence joins TRBV7-9 and TRBJ2-7, with D possibly being TRBD1 or TRBD2 (5 bases each). Germline values: CDR1 SEHNR, CDR2 FQNEAQ (reference sequence). V lost 3 bases, J lost 3 bases, and 18 bases lay in between. This CDR3 is 16 amino acids long.

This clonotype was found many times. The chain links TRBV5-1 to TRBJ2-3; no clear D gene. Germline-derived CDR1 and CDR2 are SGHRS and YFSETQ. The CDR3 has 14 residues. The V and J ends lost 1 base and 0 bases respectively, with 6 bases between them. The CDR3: CASSLRPSTDTQYF. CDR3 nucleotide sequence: TGCGCCAGCAGCTTGAGGCCCAGCACAGATACGCAGTATTTT.

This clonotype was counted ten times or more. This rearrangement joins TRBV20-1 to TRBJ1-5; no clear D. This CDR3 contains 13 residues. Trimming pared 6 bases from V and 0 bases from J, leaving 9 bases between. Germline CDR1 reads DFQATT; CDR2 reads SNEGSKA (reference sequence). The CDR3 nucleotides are TGCAGTGCCAACCGTGATAGCAATCAGCCCCAGCATTTT. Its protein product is CSANRDSNQPQHF.

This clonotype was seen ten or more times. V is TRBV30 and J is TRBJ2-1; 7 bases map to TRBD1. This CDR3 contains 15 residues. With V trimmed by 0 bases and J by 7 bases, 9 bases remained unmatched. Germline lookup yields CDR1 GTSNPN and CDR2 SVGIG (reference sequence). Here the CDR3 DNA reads TGTGCCTGGAGTGTGAGAGGGGGCGCGAGGAATGAGCAGTTCTTC. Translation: CAWSVRGGARNEQFF.